The rows below give T cell receptor beta chains drawn from one sample of a study of control samples from healthy donors and cancer patients. Data came from immunoSEQ multiplex PCR; TCRdb stores just in-frame clones and leaves some out. The sample records 120,000 or so clones, roughly 92% being singletons. The sample comprised blood. The receptors were gathered from a woman younger than 35 in good health. CDR3s include the opening cysteine and the closing phenylalanine or tryptophan. The order of the fields is D gene, V gene, clone size, J gene, CDR3 DNA, CDR3 protein. D genes are given only for firm matches. Part of the rows lack a size; the others show once, few, many or a class for expanded clones.

.	TRBV28	.	TRBJ1-5	TGTGCCAGCAGTTTCTTAGTGGGGGGTTATAGCAATCAGCCCCAGCATTTT	CASSFLVGGYSNQPQHF
TRBD1	TRBV19	few	TRBJ1-5	TGTGCCAGTAGCACGACAGGGGGCAATCAGCCCCAGCATTTT	CASSTTGGNQPQHF
.	TRBV7-2	.	TRBJ1-2	TGTGCCAGCAGCCCAGTGGGAATAGCTGGCTACACCTTC	CASSPVGIAGYTF
.	TRBV7-8	.	TRBJ1-1	TGTGCCAGCAAAACCCGTCCGGGAATGAGGGGGGGTAACACTGAAGCTTTCTTT	CASKTRPGMRGGNTEAFF
.	TRBV6-2/TRBV6-3	.	TRBJ1-5	TGTGCCAGCAGTCAAAGGGACAGCAATCAGCCCCAGCATTTT	CASSQRDSNQPQHF
.	TRBV4-3	.	TRBJ1-5	TGCGCCAGCAGCCAAGATCCATTTAACAATCAGCCCCAGCATTTT	CASSQDPFNNQPQHF
TRBD1	TRBV24-1	.	TRBJ2-2	TGTGCCACCAGGGCAGGGGGAACCGGGGAGCTGTTTTTT	CATRAGGTGELFF
TRBD2	TRBV28	.	TRBJ2-2	TGTGCCAGCGGGACTAGCGGGAGTCCGGCCGGGGAGCTGTTTTTT	CASGTSGSPAGELFF
.	TRBV28	.	TRBJ1-1	TGTGCCAGCAGTCCCGTCCGGGACACTGAAGCTTTCTTT	CASSPVRDTEAFF
TRBD1	TRBV9	.	TRBJ2-3	TGTGCCAGCAGCAGTCTGGGACAGGGTACAGATACGCAGTATTTT	CASSSLGQGTDTQYF
TRBD2	TRBV28	once	TRBJ2-7	TGTGCCAGCAGTACAGCGAGCGGGAGGATCTACGAGCAGTACTTC	CASSTASGRIYEQYF
.	TRBV5-4	.	TRBJ2-1	TGTGCCAGCAGCTTGCCCCGCGTGGCGGAGCAGTTCTTC	CASSLPRVAEQFF
TRBD2	TRBV7-3	once	TRBJ2-2	TGTGCCAGCAGCTCATCACGACTAGCGGGGGGCTTAACCGGGGAGCTGTTTTTT	CASSSSRLAGGLTGELFF
.	TRBV12-2	.	TRBJ1-5	TGTGCAAGTCGCTTCTGGGGGTTCAATCAGCCCCAGCATTTT	CASRFWGFNQPQHF